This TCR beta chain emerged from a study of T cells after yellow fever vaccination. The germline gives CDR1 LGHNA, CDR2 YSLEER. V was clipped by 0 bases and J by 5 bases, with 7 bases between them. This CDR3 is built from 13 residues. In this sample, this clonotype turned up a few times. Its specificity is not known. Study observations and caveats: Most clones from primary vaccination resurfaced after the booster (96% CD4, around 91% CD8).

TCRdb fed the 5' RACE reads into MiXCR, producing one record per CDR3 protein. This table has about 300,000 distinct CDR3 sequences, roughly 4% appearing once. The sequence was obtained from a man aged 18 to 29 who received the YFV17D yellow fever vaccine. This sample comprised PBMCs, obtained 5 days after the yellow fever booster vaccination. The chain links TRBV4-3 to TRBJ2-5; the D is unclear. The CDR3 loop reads CASSQDRSETQYF. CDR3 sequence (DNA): TGCGCCAGCAGCCAAGATCGTAGTGAGACCCAGTACTTC.